Following are 23 T cell receptor beta chains from one sample sequenced in a study of blood T cell repertoires in COVID-19. The repertoire was sequenced with immunoSEQ multiplex PCR; TCRdb's copy has only in-frame clones and lacks some. Here the sample spans 130,000 or so clones, around 77% being singletons. Sequenced: peripheral blood. The receptors were gathered from a human donor in a cohort sampled during active COVID-19.

The V and J genes are TRBV25-1 and TRBJ2-7, with TRBD1 identical over 7 bases. Germline V gene data show CDR1 as MGHDK and CDR2 as SYGVNS. V trimming: 4 bases; J trimming: 3 bases; junction bases outside the gene matches: 3. The CDR3 runs 13 residues. The CDR3 DNA reads TGTGCCAGCAGTGGGGCAGGGGGCTACGAGCAGTACTTC. Residues: CASSGAGGYEQYF.

This chain joins TRBV3-1 (or the pseudogene TRBV3-2) and TRBJ2-1; 8 bases align to TRBD2. Germline CDR1 is LGHDT and CDR2 is YNNKEL (reference sequence). The CDR3 runs 16 residues. The trim removed 4 bases at V and 1 base at J, leaving 6 bases unmatched. CDR3 sequence (DNA): TGTGCCAGCAGCCCACCGGGACTAGGGTCCTACAATGAGCAGTTCTTC. The encoded protein is CASSPPGLGSYNEQFF.

V gene TRBV21-1 combines with J gene TRBJ2-7; the D segment call TRBD1 is taken from the table without a DNA check. TRBV21-1 is an annotated pseudogene. The CDR3 is made up of 23 amino acids. The CDR3 DNA reads as TGTGCCAGCAGCACCTCAAGTCCCTGGCAACCTCAACCCCCCCGACAGGGCTCGGGCGAGCAGTACTTC. As protein: CASSTSSPWQPQPPRQGSGEQYF.

The chain employs TRBV5-6 and TRBJ2-7, with TRBD2 matching over 10 bases. V shed 4 bases and J 4 bases; nucleotides not matched to a gene: 11. CDR1 is SGHDT and CDR2 is YYEEEE in the germline V gene. The CDR3 totals 16 residues. This chain's CDR3 is CASSLTGTSAVYEQYF. CDR3 DNA: TGTGCCAGCAGCCTCACCGGGACTAGCGCAGTTTACGAGCAGTACTTC.

The chain is built from TRBV30 and TRBJ1-3, with no clear D. The CDR3 spans 13 residues. Trimming shortened V by 0 bases and J by 1 base, and 4 bases separated the two germline ends. CDR1 GTSNPN and CDR2 SVGIG come from the germline V gene (reference sequence). The CDR3 DNA follows: TGTGCCTGGAGTGTCCCATCTGGAAACACCATATATTTT. Protein: CAWSVPSGNTIYF.

The chain has TRBV27 and TRBJ2-7; 7 bases match TRBD1. CDR3 length: 14 amino acids. V dropped 5 bases and J dropped 1; count of bases not matched to a gene: 5. The germline V gene has CDR1 MNHEY and CDR2 SMNVEV (reference sequence). CDR3 sequence (DNA): TGTGCCAGCAGTCCCAGACAGGGTTCCTACGAGCAGTACTTC. It specifies CASSPRQGSYEQYF.

This chain connects TRBV27 to TRBJ2-7; 11 bases fit TRBD2. V trimming: 4 bases; J trimming: 3 bases; junction bases outside the gene matches: 2. CDR3 length: 14 amino acids. Germline assignment: CDR1 MNHEY and CDR2 SMNVEV (reference sequence). CDR3 nucleotide sequence: TGTGCCAGCAGTTACGGACTAGCGGGCTACGAGCAGTACTTC. This gives the protein CASSYGLAGYEQYF.

The chain couples TRBV29-1 to TRBJ2-7; 10 bases align to TRBD1. Germline V gene sequence: CDR1 SQVTM, CDR2 ANQGSEA. The CDR3 loop spans 12 amino acids. The V and J ends lost 3 bases and 4 bases, in that order; junction bases with no gene match: 0. For the CDR3, the DNA is TGCAGCGTTGAGGACAGGGGGTACGAGCAGTACTTC. Its protein product is CSVEDRGYEQYF.

The chain carries TRBV5-6 and TRBJ1-4, with D unclear. The V end was cut by 4 bases, the J end by 0 bases, with 10 bases between. This CDR3 has 15 residues. Germline CDR1 is SGHDT and CDR2 is YYEEEE. The DNA for the CDR3 is TGTGCCAGCAGCCGCACGGGTGCAACTAATGAAAAACTGTTTTTT. Protein: CASSRTGATNEKLFF.

This clone was detected many times. This sequence joins TRBV11-3 and TRBJ2-7, with 10 bases identical to TRBD1. This CDR3 spans 17 amino acids. Germline CDR1 SGHNT, CDR2 YENEEA. V lost 3 bases to trimming and J lost 0 bases; unmatched junction nucleotides: 8. The CDR3 region is CASSFLRTGGNSYEQYF. The CDR3 region has the DNA TGTGCCAGCAGCTTCCTGCGGACAGGGGGGAACTCCTACGAGCAGTACTTC.

The chain recombines TRBV27 with TRBJ2-7, with 8 bases fitting TRBD1. Germline lookup yields CDR1 MNHEY and CDR2 SMNVEV (reference sequence). The CDR3 totals 14 residues. V lost 6 bases and J lost 2; bases outside the gene matches: 6. CDR3 loop: CASSYGQGPYEQYF. CDR3 DNA: TGTGCCAGCAGCTACGGACAGGGCCCCTACGAGCAGTACTTC.

The sample holds one count of this clone. This rearrangement joins TRBV18 to TRBJ1-3; 8 bases align to TRBD1. V gave up 2 bases and J gave up 2 bases; unmatched junction bases: 2. This CDR3 spans 15 amino acids. Germline CDR1 and CDR2: KGHSH and LQKENI. CDR3 sequence reads: CASSPTGGTGNTIYF. CDR3 DNA sequence: TGTGCCAGCTCACCAACAGGGGGAACTGGAAACACCATATATTTT.

This chain joins TRBV5-1 and TRBJ2-7; perhaps TRBD1 as D (5 bases). Per the germline V gene, CDR1 is SGHRS and CDR2 is YFSETQ. Trimming removed 4 bases from V and 5 bases from J, with 13 bases in between. CDR3 size: 13 residues. The CDR3 protein is CASSETGLHEQYF. The DNA for the CDR3 is TGCGCCAGCAGCGAAACAGGTCTCCACGAGCAGTACTTC.

The chain is built from TRBV7-9 and TRBJ1-2, with a possible D match to TRBD1 (6 bases). Germline values: CDR1 SEHNR, CDR2 FQNEAQ (reference sequence). The CDR3 runs 15 residues. V lost 5 bases and J lost 5, with 18 bases in between. The CDR3 spells CASSGRDTVWYGYTF. In nucleotides, the CDR3 is TGTGCCAGCAGCGGCCGGGACACCGTGTGGTATGGCTACACCTTC. The full variable domain, rest sourced from reference TRBV7-9 and TRBJ1-2, is DTGVSQNPRHKITKRGQNVTFRCDPISEHNRLYWYRQTLGQGPEFLTYFQNEAQLEKSRLLSDRFSAERPKGSFSTLEIQRTEQGDSAMYLCASSGRDTVWYGYTFGSGTRLTVV.

V usage is TRBV2 and J usage is TRBJ2-6; D is unclear. From germline, CDR1 is SNHLY and CDR2 FYNNEI. Trimming removed 8 bases from V and 0 bases from J, with 5 bases in between. The CDR3 has 13 residues. The chain's CDR3 is CASVLSGANVLTF. In nucleotides, the CDR3 is TGTGCCAGCGTCCTCTCTGGGGCCAACGTCCTGACTTTC. The complete variable domain, with remaining parts taken from reference TRBV2 and TRBJ2-6, reads EPEVTQTPSHQVTQMGQEVILRCVPISNHLYFYWYRQILGQKVEFLVSFYNNEISEKSEIFDDQFSVERPDGSNFTLKIRSTKLEDSAMYFCASVLSGANVLTFGAGSRLTVL.

This chain connects TRBV28 to TRBJ2-7, with TRBD1 identical over 11 bases. The CDR3 sequence is 15 residues long. The ends lost 2 bases at V and 3 bases at J; junction bases unmatched: 3. Germline CDR1 and CDR2: MDHEN and SYDVKM. CDR3 sequence: CASSLIGTGGYEQYF. DNA of the CDR3: TGTGCCAGCAGTTTAATAGGGACAGGGGGCTACGAGCAGTACTTC.

The V call is TRBV4-1, the J call TRBJ1-6, with D uncertain. CDR3 size: 15 residues. V lost 0 bases and J lost 2, with 5 bases in between. CDR1 and CDR2 from the germline V gene are MGHRA and YSYEKL. CDR3 sequence reads: CASSQEATYNSPLHF. CDR3 sequence (DNA): TGCGCCAGCAGCCAAGAAGCGACCTATAATTCACCCCTCCACTTT.

This clone qualifies as large. V and J are TRBV2 and TRBJ1-1; TRBD1 matches at 8 bases. Germline lookup yields CDR1 SNHLY and CDR2 FYNNEI. Trimming took 2 bases from V and 6 from J; bases not matched to a gene: 8. This CDR3 has 15 amino acids. CDR3 DNA: TGTGCCAGCAGTGAAAGAACAGGGGGGACCGCTGAAGCTTTCTTT. Encoded protein: CASSERTGGTAEAFF.

CDR3: CASRDRGGEAFF. In DNA, the CDR3 is TGTGCCAGCAGGGACAGGGGTGGTGAAGCTTTCTTT. V and J are TRBV3-1 (or the pseudogene TRBV3-2) and TRBJ1-1; 9 bases are a match to TRBD1. This CDR3 has 12 residues. The V gene end was trimmed by 6 bases and the J gene end by 7 bases; junction bases not matched to a gene: 3. Germline CDR1 is LGHDT and CDR2 is YNNKEL (reference sequence).

This clone has more than one count but fewer than ten. The chain uses TRBV2 and TRBJ2-7; D possibly corresponds to TRBD1 (5 bases). Germline V gene data show CDR1 as SNHLY and CDR2 as FYNNEI. V was clipped by 4 bases and J by 5 bases, with 12 bases between them. The CDR3 spans 13 residues. This chain's CDR3 is CASSVRETDEQYF. In DNA, the CDR3 is TGTGCCAGCAGTGTCAGGGAAACCGACGAGCAGTACTTC.

The chain recombines TRBV5-1 with TRBJ1-2; D is unresolved. The CDR3 loop spans 14 amino acids. Germline CDR1 is SGHRS and CDR2 is YFSETQ. The V gene lost 4 bases and the J gene lost 7 bases, with 17 bases spanning the gap. The CDR3 sequence is CASSEGDKKVGYTF. Here the CDR3 DNA reads TGCGCCAGCAGCGAGGGCGACAAGAAGGTTGGCTACACCTTC.

This clone was counted at least ten times. The genes are TRBV19 and TRBJ2-7; 11 nucleotides agree with TRBD1. J gave up 2 bases and V 3 bases, and 3 bases lay outside the gene matches. This CDR3 is 15 amino acids long. Per germline, CDR1 LNHDA and CDR2 SQIVND (reference sequence). The CDR3 nucleotides are TGTGCCAGTAGTATCGGGGACAGGGGGGCCTACGAGCAGTACTTC. It codes for CASSIGDRGAYEQYF.

The chain has TRBV4-2 and TRBJ1-1; no clear D gene. The V end was cut by 1 base, the J end by 1 base, with 13 bases between. Germline assignment: CDR1 LGHNA and CDR2 YNFKEQ. This CDR3 is 16 amino acids long. DNA of the CDR3: TGTGCCAGCAGCCAAGGCCCAGGCATGGAGAACACTGAAGCTTTCTTT. Its translation is CASSQGPGMENTEAFF.